This TCR beta chain was profiled in a study of blood T cell repertoires in COVID-19. The CDR3 consists of 18 residues. J was trimmed by 0 bases and V by 5 bases; bases with no gene match: 11. CDR1 and CDR2 (germline): LNHDA, SQIVND (reference sequence). Data came from immunoSEQ multiplex PCR; TCRdb stores just in-frame clones and leaves some out. This table holds under 400,000 clones, about 87% found once. This rearrangement joins TRBV19 to TRBJ1-5; 9 bases are a match to TRBD1. This TCR was recovered from a man aged 35 to 55 in a cohort exposed to, infected with or recovered from COVID-19 (not recorded which). The specimen sequenced was PBMCs or T cells enriched from blood (not recorded which). Here the CDR3 reads CASSVDRGTLYSNQPQHF. CDR3 sequence (DNA): TGTGCCAGTAGTGTGGACAGGGGAACCCTTTATAGCAATCAGCCCCAGCATTTT.